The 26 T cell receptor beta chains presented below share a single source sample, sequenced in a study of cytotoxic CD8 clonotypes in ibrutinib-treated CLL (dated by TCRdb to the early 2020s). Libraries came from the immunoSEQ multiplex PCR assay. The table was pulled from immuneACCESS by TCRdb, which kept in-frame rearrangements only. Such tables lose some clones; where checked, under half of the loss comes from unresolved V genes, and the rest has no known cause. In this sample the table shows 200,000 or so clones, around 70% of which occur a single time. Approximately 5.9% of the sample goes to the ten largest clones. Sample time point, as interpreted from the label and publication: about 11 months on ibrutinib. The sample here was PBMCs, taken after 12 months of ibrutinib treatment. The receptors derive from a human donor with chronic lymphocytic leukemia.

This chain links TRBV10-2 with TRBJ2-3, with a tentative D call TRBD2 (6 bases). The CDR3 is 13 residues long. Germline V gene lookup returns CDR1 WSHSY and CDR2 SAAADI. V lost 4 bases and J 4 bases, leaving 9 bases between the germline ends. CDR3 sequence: CASSAPGADTQYF. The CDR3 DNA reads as TGCGCCAGCAGTGCTCCGGGGGCAGATACGCAGTATTTT.

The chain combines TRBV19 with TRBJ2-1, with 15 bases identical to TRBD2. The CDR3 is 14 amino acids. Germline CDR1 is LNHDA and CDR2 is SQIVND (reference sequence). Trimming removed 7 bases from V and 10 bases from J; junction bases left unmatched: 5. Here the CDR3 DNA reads TGTGCCAGTATGGGACTAGCGGGAGGTTCGGAGCAGTTCTTC. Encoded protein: CASMGLAGGSEQFF. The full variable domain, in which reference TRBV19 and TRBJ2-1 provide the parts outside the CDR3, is DGGITQSPKYLFRKEGQNVTLSCEQNLNHDAMYWYRQDPGQGLRLIYYSQIVNDFQKGDIAEGYSVSREKKESFPLTVTSAQKNPTAFYLCASMGLAGGSEQFFGPGTRLTVL.

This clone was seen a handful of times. As DNA, the CDR3 is TGTGCCAGCAGCCGAACCTCCTACGAGCAGTACTTC. Amino acids: CASSRTSYEQYF. The V gene is TRBV7-2, the J gene TRBJ2-7, with D hard to call. The CDR3 covers 12 residues. Germline V gene sequence: CDR1 SGHTA, CDR2 FQGNSA. Trimming pared 5 bases from V and 0 bases from J, leaving 5 bases between.

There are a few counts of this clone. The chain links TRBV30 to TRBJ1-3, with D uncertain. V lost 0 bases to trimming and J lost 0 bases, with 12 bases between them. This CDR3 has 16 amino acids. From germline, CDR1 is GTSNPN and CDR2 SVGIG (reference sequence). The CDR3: CAWSVRAASSGNTIYF. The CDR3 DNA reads TGTGCCTGGAGTGTACGGGCAGCCAGCTCTGGAAACACCATATATTTT.

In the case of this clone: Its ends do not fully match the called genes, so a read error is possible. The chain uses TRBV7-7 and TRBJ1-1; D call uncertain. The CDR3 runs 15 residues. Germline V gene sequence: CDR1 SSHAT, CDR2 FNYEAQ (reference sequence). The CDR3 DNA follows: TGTGCTAGCAGCTCCTCGGACCGACGGTACACTGAAGCTTTCTTT. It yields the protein CASSSSDRRYTEAFF.

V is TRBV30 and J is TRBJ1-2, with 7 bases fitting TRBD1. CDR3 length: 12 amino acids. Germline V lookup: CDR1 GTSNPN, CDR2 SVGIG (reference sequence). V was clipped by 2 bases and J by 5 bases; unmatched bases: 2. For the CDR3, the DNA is TGTGCCTGGAGTCCGGGACAGTATGGCTACACCTTC. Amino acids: CAWSPGQYGYTF.

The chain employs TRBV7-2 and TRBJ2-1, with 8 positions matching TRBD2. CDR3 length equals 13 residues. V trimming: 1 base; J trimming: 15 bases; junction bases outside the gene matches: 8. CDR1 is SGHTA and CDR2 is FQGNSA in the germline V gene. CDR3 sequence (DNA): TGTGCCAGCAGCTTAGATCTTAGCGGGGCGCGGTTCTTC. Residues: CASSLDLSGARFF.

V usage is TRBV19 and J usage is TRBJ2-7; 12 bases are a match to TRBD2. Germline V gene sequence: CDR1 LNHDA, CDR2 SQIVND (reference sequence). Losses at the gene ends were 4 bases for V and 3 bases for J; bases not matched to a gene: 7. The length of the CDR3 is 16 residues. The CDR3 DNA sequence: TGTGCCAGTAGTAAGGAGACTAGCGGGGGAAACTACGAGCAGTACTTC. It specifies CASSKETSGGNYEQYF.

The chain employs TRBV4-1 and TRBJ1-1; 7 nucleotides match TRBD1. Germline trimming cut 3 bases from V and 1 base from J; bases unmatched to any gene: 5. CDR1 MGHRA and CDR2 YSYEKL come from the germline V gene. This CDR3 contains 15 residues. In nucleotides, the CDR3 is TGCGCCAGCAGCCACCGACAGGGCCCGAACACTGAAGCTTTCTTT. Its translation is CASSHRQGPNTEAFF.

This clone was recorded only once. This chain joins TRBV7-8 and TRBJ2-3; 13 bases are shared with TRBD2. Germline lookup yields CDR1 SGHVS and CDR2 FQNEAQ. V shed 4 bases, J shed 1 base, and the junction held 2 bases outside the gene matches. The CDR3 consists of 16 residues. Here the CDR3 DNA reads TGTGCCAGCAGCTCAGGACTAGCGGGAGGCACAGATACGCAGTATTTT. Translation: CASSSGLAGGTDTQYF.

For the CDR3, the DNA is TGTGCCAGCTCACCACCCGCCCACCGTCCGAACACCGGGGAGCTGTTTTTT. Translated, it gives CASSPPAHRPNTGELFF. The chain carries TRBV18 and TRBJ2-2; D unresolved. Germline lookup yields CDR1 KGHSH and CDR2 LQKENI. The germline V and J ends were trimmed by 0 bases and 0 bases, with 11 bases remaining between them. The CDR3 spans 17 residues.

CDR3 protein: CASSTNRAAGSNTEAFF. The CDR3 DNA sequence: TGTGCCAGCAGCACGAACCGGGCCGCGGGCTCGAACACTGAAGCTTTCTTT. The rearrangement links TRBV11-3 to TRBJ1-1; no clear D. The germline CDR1 and CDR2 sequences are SGHNT and YENEEA. V dropped 5 bases and J dropped 1 base, with 20 bases sitting between them. This CDR3 spans 17 amino acids.

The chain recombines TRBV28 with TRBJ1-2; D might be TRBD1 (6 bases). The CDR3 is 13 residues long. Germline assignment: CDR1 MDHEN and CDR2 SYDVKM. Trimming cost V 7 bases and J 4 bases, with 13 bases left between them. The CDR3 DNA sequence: TGTGCCAGCATCCCTCGGGGGCTCTATGGCTACACCTTC. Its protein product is CASIPRGLYGYTF.

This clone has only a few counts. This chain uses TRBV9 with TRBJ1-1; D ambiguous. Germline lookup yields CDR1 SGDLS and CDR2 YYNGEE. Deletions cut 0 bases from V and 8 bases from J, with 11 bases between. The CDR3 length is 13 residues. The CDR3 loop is CASSVGDGSEAFF. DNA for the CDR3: TGTGCCAGCAGCGTAGGCGATGGGTCCGAAGCTTTCTTT.

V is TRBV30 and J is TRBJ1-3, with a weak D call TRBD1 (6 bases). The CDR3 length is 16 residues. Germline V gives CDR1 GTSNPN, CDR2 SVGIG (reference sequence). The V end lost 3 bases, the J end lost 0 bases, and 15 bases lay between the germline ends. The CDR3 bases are TGTGCCTGGAGCCGACAGGTTACGGTCTCTGGAAACACCATATATTTT. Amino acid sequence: CAWSRQVTVSGNTIYF.

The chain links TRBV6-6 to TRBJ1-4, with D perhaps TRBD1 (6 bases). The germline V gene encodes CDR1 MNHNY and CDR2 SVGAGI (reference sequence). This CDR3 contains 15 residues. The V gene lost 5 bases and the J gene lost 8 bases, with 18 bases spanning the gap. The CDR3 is CASSISGGGREKLFF. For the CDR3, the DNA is TGTGCCAGCAGTATTTCGGGAGGGGGACGGGAAAAACTGTTTTTT.

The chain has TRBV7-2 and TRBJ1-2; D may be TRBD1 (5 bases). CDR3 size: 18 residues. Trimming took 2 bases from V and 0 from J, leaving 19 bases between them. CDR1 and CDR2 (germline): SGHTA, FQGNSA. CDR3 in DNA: TGTGCCAGCAGCTTAATGGCCAGCGCTACAGGAGCTAACTATGGCTACACCTTC. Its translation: CASSLMASATGANYGYTF.

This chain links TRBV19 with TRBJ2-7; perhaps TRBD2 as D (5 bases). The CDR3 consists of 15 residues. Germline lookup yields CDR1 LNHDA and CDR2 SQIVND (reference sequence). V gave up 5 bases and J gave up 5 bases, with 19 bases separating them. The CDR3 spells CASSLTYRGVNEQYF. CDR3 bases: TGTGCCAGTAGTTTGACTTATCGGGGTGTCAACGAGCAGTACTTC.

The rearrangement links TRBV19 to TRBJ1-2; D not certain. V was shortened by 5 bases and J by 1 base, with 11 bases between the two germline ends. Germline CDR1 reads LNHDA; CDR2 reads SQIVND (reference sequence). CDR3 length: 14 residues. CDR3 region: CASSPGVGNYGYTF. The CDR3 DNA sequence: TGTGCCAGTAGTCCGGGAGTGGGTAACTATGGCTACACCTTC.

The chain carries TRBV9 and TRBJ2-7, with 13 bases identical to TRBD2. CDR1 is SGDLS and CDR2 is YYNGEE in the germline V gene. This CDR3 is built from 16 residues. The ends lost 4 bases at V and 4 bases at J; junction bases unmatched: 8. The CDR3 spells CASSPPTSGRVYEQYF. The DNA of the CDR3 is TGTGCCAGCAGCCCCCCTACTAGCGGGAGGGTATACGAGCAGTACTTC.

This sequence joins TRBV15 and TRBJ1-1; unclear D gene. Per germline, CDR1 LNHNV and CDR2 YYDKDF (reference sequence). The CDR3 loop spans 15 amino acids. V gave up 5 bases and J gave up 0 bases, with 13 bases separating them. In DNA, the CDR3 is TGTGCCACCAGCGGTTACTCCCCCATGAACACTGAAGCTTTCTTT. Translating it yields CATSGYSPMNTEAFF.

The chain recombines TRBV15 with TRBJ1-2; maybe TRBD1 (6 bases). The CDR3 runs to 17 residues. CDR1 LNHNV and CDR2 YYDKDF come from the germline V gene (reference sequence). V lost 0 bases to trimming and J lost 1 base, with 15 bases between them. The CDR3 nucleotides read TGTGCCACCAGCAGAGATCTGGGGGGCCGGGGTAACTATGGCTACACCTTC. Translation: CATSRDLGGRGNYGYTF.

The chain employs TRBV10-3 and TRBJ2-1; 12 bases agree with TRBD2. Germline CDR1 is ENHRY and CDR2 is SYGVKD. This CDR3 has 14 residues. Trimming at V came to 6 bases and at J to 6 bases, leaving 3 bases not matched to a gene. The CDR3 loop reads CAISSGLAGNEQFF. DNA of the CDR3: TGTGCCATCAGCTCGGGACTAGCGGGCAATGAGCAGTTCTTC.

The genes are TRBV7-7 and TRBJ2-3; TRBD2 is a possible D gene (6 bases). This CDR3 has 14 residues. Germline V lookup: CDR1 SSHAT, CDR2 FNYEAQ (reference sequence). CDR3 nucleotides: TGTGCTAGCGGCTTGGGGGTGGCGACAGATACGCAGTATTTT. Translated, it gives CASGLGVATDTQYF.

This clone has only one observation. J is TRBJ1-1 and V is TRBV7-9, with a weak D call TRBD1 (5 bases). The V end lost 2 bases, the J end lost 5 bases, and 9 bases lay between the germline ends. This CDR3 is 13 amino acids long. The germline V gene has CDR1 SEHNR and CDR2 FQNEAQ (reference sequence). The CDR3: CASSLREGTEAFF. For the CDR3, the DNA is TGTGCCAGCAGCTTAAGGGAGGGGACTGAAGCTTTCTTT.

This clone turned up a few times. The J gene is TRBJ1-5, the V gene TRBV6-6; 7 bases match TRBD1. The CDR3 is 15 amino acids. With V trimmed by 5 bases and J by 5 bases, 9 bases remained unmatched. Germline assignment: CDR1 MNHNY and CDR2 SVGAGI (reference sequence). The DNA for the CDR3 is TGTGCCAGCAGTCCCCTGGGACAGTCCGATCAGCCCCAGCATTTT. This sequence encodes CASSPLGQSDQPQHF.